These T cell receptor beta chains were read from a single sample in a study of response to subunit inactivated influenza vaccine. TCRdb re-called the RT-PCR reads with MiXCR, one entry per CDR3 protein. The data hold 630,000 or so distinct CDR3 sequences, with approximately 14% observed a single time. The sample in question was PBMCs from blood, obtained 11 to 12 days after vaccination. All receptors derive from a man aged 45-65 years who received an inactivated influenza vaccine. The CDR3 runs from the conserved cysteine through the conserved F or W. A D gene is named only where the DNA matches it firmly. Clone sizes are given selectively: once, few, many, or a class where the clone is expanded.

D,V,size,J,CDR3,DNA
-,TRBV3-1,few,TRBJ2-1,CASSTHPGGRSYNEQFF,TGTGCCAGCAGCACCCACCCTGGCGGACGCTCCTACAATGAGCAGTTCTTC
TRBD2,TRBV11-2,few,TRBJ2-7,CASSLGSSGGSYEQYF,TGTGCCAGCAGCTTAGGATCCAGCGGGGGCTCCTACGAGCAGTACTTC
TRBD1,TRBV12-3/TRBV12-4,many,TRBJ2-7,CASSPDRGVPHEQYF,TGTGCCAGCAGTCCTGACAGGGGAGTCCCCCACGAGCAGTACTTC
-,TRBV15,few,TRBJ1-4,CATSRVGNEKLFF,TGTGCCACCAGCAGAGTCGGGAATGAAAAACTGTTTTTT
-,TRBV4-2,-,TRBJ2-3,CASRWTHGDTQYF,TGTGCCAGCAGATGGACTCACGGAGATACGCAGTATTTT
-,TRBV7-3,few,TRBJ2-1,CASSLTTGGGNNEQFF,TGTGCCAGCAGCTTAACTACTGGGGGCGGAAACAATGAGCAGTTCTTC
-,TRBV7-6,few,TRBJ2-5,CASSLGPDRHSKETQYF,TGTGCCAGCAGCTTAGGCCCGGACAGACACTCGAAGGAGACCCAGTACTTC
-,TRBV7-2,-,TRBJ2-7,CASSLDAYYEQYF,TGTGCCAGCAGCCTGGACGCATATTACGAGCAGTACTTC
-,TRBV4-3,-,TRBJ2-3,CASSQGYLADTQYF,TGCGCCAGCAGCCAAGGTTACCTTGCAGATACGCAGTATTTT
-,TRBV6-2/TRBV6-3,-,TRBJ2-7,CASRPAPRGYEQYF,TGTGCCAGCAGACCGGCACCCCGAGGCTACGAGCAGTACTTC
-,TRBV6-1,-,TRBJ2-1,CALSNDRNNEQFF,TGTGCCCTATCAAACGACAGAAACAATGAGCAGTTCTTC
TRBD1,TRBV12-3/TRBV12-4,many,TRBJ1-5,CASSFAGGAKQPQHF,TGTGCCAGCAGTTTCGCAGGGGGCGCAAAGCAGCCCCAGCATTTT
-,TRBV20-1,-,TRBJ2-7,CSAGGTTYEQYF,TGCAGTGCTGGGGGCACAACCTACGAGCAGTACTTC
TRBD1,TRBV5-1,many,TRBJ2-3,CASSLLGQGTDTQYF,TGCGCCAGCAGCCTACTCGGACAGGGAACAGATACGCAGTATTTT
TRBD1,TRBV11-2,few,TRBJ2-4,CASSSDRLMTAKNIQYF,TGTGCCAGCAGCTCGGACAGGCTCATGACAGCCAAAAACATTCAGTACTTC
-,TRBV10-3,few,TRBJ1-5,CAISRYSNQPQHF,TGTGCCATCAGCAGATATAGCAATCAGCCCCAGCATTTT
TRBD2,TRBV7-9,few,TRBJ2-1,CASSLQAGGLYNEQFF,TGTGCCAGCAGCCTTCAAGCGGGAGGACTCTACAATGAGCAGTTCTTC
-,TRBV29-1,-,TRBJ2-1,CSVEGTGDYNEQFF,TGCAGCGTTGAGGGAACTGGGGATTACAATGAGCAGTTCTTC
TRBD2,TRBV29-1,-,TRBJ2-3,CSVGATSGNTDTQYF,TGCAGCGTAGGGGCGACTAGCGGGAATACAGATACGCAGTATTTT